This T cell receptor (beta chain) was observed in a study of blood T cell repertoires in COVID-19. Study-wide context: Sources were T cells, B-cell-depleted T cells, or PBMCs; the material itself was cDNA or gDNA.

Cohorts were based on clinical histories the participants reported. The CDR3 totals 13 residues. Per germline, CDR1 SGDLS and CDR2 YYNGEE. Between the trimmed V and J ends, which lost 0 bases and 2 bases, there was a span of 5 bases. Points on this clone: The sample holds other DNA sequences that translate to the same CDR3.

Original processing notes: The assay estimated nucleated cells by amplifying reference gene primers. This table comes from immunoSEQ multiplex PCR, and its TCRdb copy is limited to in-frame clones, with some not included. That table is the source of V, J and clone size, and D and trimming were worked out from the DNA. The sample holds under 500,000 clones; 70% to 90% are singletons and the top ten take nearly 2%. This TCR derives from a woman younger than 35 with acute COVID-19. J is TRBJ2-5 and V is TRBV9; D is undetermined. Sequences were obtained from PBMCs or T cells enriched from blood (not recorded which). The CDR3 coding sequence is TGTGCCAGCAGCGTAGCAGGTCAAGAGACCCAGTACTTC. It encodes CASSVAGQETQYF.